This T cell receptor beta chain was sequenced during a study of neurological immune-mediated disorders. Study-wide points: The multiple sclerosis repertoire cluster was associated with no clinical or MRI feature. When the repertoires were sorted by phylogenetic grouping, those of 18 of 34 multiple sclerosis patients ended up in one related-CDR3 cluster, a possible signature. Sharing of CDR3 amino acid sequences among expanded clones across subjects was absent, suggesting private repertoires in all groups.

This clonotype was recorded many times. As yet, its antigen is unknown. This CDR3 is built from 17 residues. V dropped 0 bases and J dropped 2; count of bases not matched to a gene: 6. Germline values: CDR1 SGDLS, CDR2 YYNGEE. The authors produced cDNA by 5'RACE using 10-nucleotide random UMIs. TCRdb recomputed calls from the 5' RACE reads with MiXCR, one row per CDR3 protein. The sample gives tens of thousands of distinct CDR3 sequences, roughly 4.9% of which show up once; about 5.3% is in the top ten. This sequence was found in a human donor with multiple sclerosis. The donor label of this sample is uncertain. Sequencing used PBMCs. This sequence joins TRBV9 and TRBJ2-1, with 9 bases matching TRBD2. CDR3 in DNA: TGTGCCAGCAGCGTAGCTCAGCGGGGGGCTCCCTACAATGAGCAGTTCTTC. As protein: CASSVAQRGAPYNEQFF. Together with reference TRBV9 and TRBJ2-1, the CDR3 gives the full variable domain: DSGVTQTPKHLITATGQRVTLRCSPRSGDLSVYWYQQSLDQGLQFLIQYYNGEERAKGNILERFSAQQFPDLHSELNLSSLELGDSALYFCASSVAQRGAPYNEQFFGPGTRLTVL.